This T cell receptor (beta chain) was recorded in a study of cytomegalovirus exposure and HLA in healthy donors. Study details: Later, an analysis reported that the 130 or so validation repertoires had used the same platform as the roughly 680 first-cohort repertoires.

Study-wide findings and caveats: Researchers catalogued some 160 TCR beta chains as cytomegalovirus-associated.

Donors came from a validation cohort of fewer than 150 subjects, distinct from the first 666-subject cohort. CDR1 and CDR2 from the germline V gene are MDHEN and SYDVKM. There are 13 residues in the CDR3. Trimming took 5 bases from V and 8 from J; bases not matched to a gene: 8. Worth noting for this clone: The antigen is not known.

The repertoire was sequenced with immunoSEQ multiplex PCR; TCRdb's copy has only in-frame clones and lacks some. The sample gives 100,000 to 150,000 clones, about 87% of which show up once; about 1.8% is in the top ten. The chain links TRBV28 to TRBJ1-2; 7 nucleotides agree with TRBD1. The sequencing input was PBMCs. The receptor was isolated from a man aged 18 to 29 in good health and CMV-seronegative. The CDR3 region has the DNA TGTGCCAGCAGTGCAGACAGGGTTGAGGGCTACACCTTC. This sequence encodes CASSADRVEGYTF.